Below, 14 T cell receptor beta chains from the same sample are listed, as sequenced in a study of blood T cell repertoires in COVID-19 (dated by TCRdb to about 2020). Receptor amplification or capture employed the immunoSEQ multiplex PCR assay. TCRdb took this table from immuneACCESS and kept in-frame rearrangements with V and J called. Such tables lack part of the clones; where checked against another copy, unresolved V genes explain under half of the gap, and the rest is unexplained. Within this sample are approximately 270,000 clones, with around 88% of them counted one time only. The top ten clonotypes cover 6% to 6.5% of the sample. The sample comprised peripheral blood. These TCRs come from a woman aged 25-40 years with COVID-19, enrolled during active disease.

For this clone: Different DNA sequences within this sample yield the same CDR3. J is TRBJ1-4 and V is TRBV29-1; 8 bases line up with TRBD1. CDR3 length: 13 amino acids. V trimming: 7 bases; J trimming: 2 bases; junction bases outside the gene matches: 3. From germline, CDR1 is SQVTM and CDR2 ANQGSEA. The CDR3 here is CSAQGATNEKLFF. Here the CDR3 DNA reads TGCAGCGCGCAGGGGGCCACTAATGAAAAACTGTTTTTT.

The chain is built from TRBV28 and TRBJ2-2, with D unresolved. The V end was cut by 3 bases, the J end by 8 bases, with 19 bases between. CDR3 length equals 16 residues. The germline CDR1 and CDR2 sequences are MDHEN and SYDVKM. CDR3 protein: CASSLVTYGPAGELFF. CDR3 DNA sequence: TGTGCCAGCAGTTTGGTGACATATGGGCCCGCGGGGGAGCTGTTTTTT.

In this sample, this clone turned up a few times. This sequence joins TRBV7-2 and TRBJ1-1; D not resolved. CDR1 and CDR2 from the germline V gene are SGHTA and FQGNSA. This CDR3 is 13 amino acids long. V was cut by 0 bases and J by 2 bases, with 4 bases left in between. The CDR3 DNA follows: TGTGCCAGCAGCTTAGCTTATAACACTGAAGCTTTCTTT. Protein product: CASSLAYNTEAFF.

The CDR3 DNA follows: TGTGCCACCAGTGGGCGGACAGGGCCATCTGGGGCCAACGTCCTGACTTTC. As protein: CATSGRTGPSGANVLTF. The J gene is TRBJ2-6, the V gene TRBV24-1; TRBD1 agrees at 8 bases. CDR3 length equals 17 residues. Losses at the gene ends were 5 bases for V and 1 base for J; bases not matched to a gene: 6. CDR1 and CDR2 from the germline V gene are KGHDR and SFDVKD.

Written as DNA, the CDR3 is TGTGCCAGTAGTCCTCGTGGGACGGGACAGGGTCTTCCCGGGGAGCTGTTTTTT. Protein sequence: CASSPRGTGQGLPGELFF. The chain uses TRBV19 and TRBJ2-2, with TRBD1 matching over 9 bases. This CDR3 is 18 amino acids long. Germline-derived CDR1 and CDR2 are LNHDA and SQIVND (reference sequence). Trimming at V came to 5 bases and at J to 6 bases, leaving 16 bases not matched to a gene.

V gene TRBV4-3 combines with J gene TRBJ1-5, with D possibly being TRBD1 (5 bases). Trimming left V 1 base short and J 0 bases short, with 10 bases between. There are 16 residues in the CDR3. Germline V gives CDR1 LGHNA, CDR2 YSLEER. DNA of the CDR3: TGCGCCAGCAGCCAAGGGGGCCCCTATAGCAATCAGCCCCAGCATTTT. Translated: CASSQGGPYSNQPQHF.

V is TRBV15 and J is TRBJ2-2, with 15 bases fitting TRBD2. Germline V CDR1 and CDR2: LNHNV, YYDKDF (reference sequence). This CDR3 comprises 22 residues. V lost 1 base to trimming and J lost 3 bases; unmatched junction nucleotides: 15. The CDR3 bases are TGTGCCACCAGCAGAGCTTTTGGTGGCGGGACTAGCGGGGGGCAGGACACCGGGGAGCTGTTTTTT. Translating gives CATSRAFGGGTSGGQDTGELFF.

The V gene is TRBV4-1, the J gene TRBJ2-6; no definite D call. CDR1 is MGHRA, CDR2 YSYEKL, per germline. The CDR3 loop spans 15 amino acids. Trimming stripped 8 bases from V and 0 bases from J, with 11 bases between. In nucleotides, the CDR3 is TGCGCCAGCGGGCCGCTTTTCTCTGGGGCCAACGTCCTGACTTTC. Translation gives CASGPLFSGANVLTF.

The chain uses TRBV2 and TRBJ2-5; 8 nucleotides match TRBD1. Looked up from germline, CDR1 is SNHLY and CDR2 is FYNNEI. CDR3 size: 15 residues. V dropped 5 bases and J dropped 3; count of bases not matched to a gene: 8. The CDR3 region has the DNA TGTGCCAGCAGTACTAGGGCAGGGGGCGAAGAGACCCAGTACTTC. Amino acid sequence: CASSTRAGGEETQYF.

This chain connects TRBV30 to TRBJ2-5; D is perhaps TRBD1 or TRBD2 (5 bases each). This CDR3 region has 13 residues. Trimming pared 8 bases from V and 1 base from J, leaving 14 bases between. Per germline, CDR1 GTSNPN and CDR2 SVGIG (reference sequence). CDR3 sequence (DNA): TGTGCCGGGACCCCGCCGGGCCAAGAGACCCAGTACTTC. Translating gives CAGTPPGQETQYF.

The sample holds one count of this clone. The V gene is TRBV10-2, the J gene TRBJ2-7; 10 bases are a match to TRBD2. V shed 0 bases, J shed 5 bases, and the junction held 4 bases outside the gene matches. Looked up from germline, CDR1 is WSHSY and CDR2 is SAAADI. This CDR3 is built from 15 residues. The CDR3 sequence: CASSESAGGPDEQYV. The CDR3 DNA follows: TGCGCCAGCAGTGAGTCAGCGGGAGGGCCTGACGAGCAGTACGTC.

CDR3 sequence: CASSETPNLPTRNTIYF. The CDR3 DNA sequence: TGTGCCAGCAGTGAAACGCCTAACCTCCCTACTAGAAACACCATATATTTT. The rearrangement links TRBV2 to TRBJ1-3; D not certain. The CDR3 is 17 residues long. V dropped 2 bases and J dropped 5 bases, with 19 bases sitting between them. Germline-derived CDR1 and CDR2 are SNHLY and FYNNEI.

This chain joins TRBV5-1 and TRBJ2-3, with 7 bases matching TRBD2. The V segment lost 3 bases and the J segment 1 base; nucleotides outside the gene matches: 8. CDR3 length equals 16 residues. CDR1 SGHRS and CDR2 YFSETQ come from the germline V gene. Here the CDR3 DNA reads TGCGCCAGCAGCTCCCTCGACCTAGCGGGCACAGATACGCAGTATTTT. Translated: CASSSLDLAGTDTQYF. Full variable domain (missing parts from reference TRBV5-1 and TRBJ2-3): KAGVTQTPRYLIKTRGQQVTLSCSPISGHRSVSWYQQTPGQGLQFLFEYFSETQRNKGNFPGRFSGRQFSNSRSEMNVSTLELGDSALYLCASSSLDLAGTDTQYFGPGTRLTVL.

This clone has a single count. The chain couples TRBV6-2 or TRBV6-3 to TRBJ2-7; D uncertain. V dropped 3 bases and J dropped 3 bases, with 9 bases sitting between them. Per the germline V gene, CDR1 is MNHEY and CDR2 is SVGEGT. The CDR3 covers 13 residues. The CDR3 loop reads CASSYALVYEQYV. As DNA, the CDR3 is TGTGCCAGCAGTTATGCACTTGTCTACGAGCAGTACGTC.